The clone carrying this TCR beta chain is a singleton in its sample. The sample belongs to a study of shared clonotypes between healthy human individuals. Trimming took 4 bases from V and 9 from J, leaving 17 bases between them. The CDR3 length is 14 residues. From germline, CDR1 is SGHDT and CDR2 YYEEEE. The table came from immunoSEQ multiplex PCR; TCRdb's copy has only in-frame clones and leaves some out. The sample includes about 2.3 million clones, about 92% seen only once; the top ten take 0.39%. This sequence joins TRBV5-6 and TRBJ2-4; a weak D match, TRBD2 (5 bases). The sequence was collected from a man between 18 and 35 years old in good health. Some clones in this sample may be carry-over from other donors' samples. The sample comprised naive CD4+ T cells from PBMCs. Sample subset: CD45RA+ positively selected. The CDR3 loop is CASSRTLPAGIQYF. DNA for the CDR3: TGTGCCAGCAGCCGAACCCTCCCGGCGGGCATTCAGTACTTC.